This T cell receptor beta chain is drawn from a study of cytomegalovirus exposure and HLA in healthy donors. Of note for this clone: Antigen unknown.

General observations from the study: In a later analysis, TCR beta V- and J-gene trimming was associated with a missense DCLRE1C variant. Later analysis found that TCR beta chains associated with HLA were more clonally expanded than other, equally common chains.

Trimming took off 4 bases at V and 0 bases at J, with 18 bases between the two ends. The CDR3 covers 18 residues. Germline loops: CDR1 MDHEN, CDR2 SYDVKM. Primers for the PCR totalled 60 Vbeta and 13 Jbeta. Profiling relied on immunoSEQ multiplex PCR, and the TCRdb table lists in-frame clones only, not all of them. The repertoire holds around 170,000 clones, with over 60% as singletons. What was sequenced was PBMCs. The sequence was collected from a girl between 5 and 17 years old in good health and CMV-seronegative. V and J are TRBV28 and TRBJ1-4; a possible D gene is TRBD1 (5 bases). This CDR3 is CASSYAETDSSTNEKLFF. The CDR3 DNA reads TGTGCCAGCAGTTACGCCGAAACCGACAGCTCAACTAATGAAAAACTGTTTTTT.